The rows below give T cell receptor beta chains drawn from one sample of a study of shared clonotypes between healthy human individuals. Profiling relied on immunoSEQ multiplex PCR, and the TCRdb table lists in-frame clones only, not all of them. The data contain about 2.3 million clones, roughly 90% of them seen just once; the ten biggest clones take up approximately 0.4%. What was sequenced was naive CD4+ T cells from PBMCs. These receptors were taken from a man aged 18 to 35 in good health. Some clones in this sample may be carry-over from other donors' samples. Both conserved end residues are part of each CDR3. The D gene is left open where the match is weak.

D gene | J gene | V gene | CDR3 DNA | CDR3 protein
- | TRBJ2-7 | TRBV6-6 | TGTGCCAGCGGTAAAGGGGCCTCCTACGAGCAGTACTTC | CASGKGASYEQYF
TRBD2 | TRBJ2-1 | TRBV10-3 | TGTGCCATCCAGCCCCTACTAAAGCGGGAATACAATGAGCAGTTCTTC | CAIQPLLKREYNEQFF
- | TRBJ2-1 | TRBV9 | TGTGCCAGCAGCGCCGACCTGGCGAGGAATGAGCAGTTCTTC | CASSADLARNEQFF
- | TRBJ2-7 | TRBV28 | TGTGCCAGCAGGCCCCCAGCCGGACAGTCCTACGAGCAGTACTTC | CASRPPAGQSYEQYF
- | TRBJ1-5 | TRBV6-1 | TGTGCCAGCAATGGAGGGGTATATCAGCCCCAGCATTTT | CASNGGVYQPQHF
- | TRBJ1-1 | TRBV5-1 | TGCGCCAGCAGCTTGGGGAGGGCCCGCATGAACACTGAAGCTTTCTTT | CASSLGRARMNTEAFF
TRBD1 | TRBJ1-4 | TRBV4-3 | TGCGCCAGCAGCCGGGACAGGGGGCAAGAAAAACTGTTTTTT | CASSRDRGQEKLFF
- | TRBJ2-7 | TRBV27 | TGTGCCAGCAGACCGGGATTAAGCTCCTACGAGCAGTACTTC | CASRPGLSSYEQYF
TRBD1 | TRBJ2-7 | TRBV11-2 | TGTGCCAGCAGCTCGCAAAGGGGGCTTTACGAGCAGTACTTC | CASSSQRGLYEQYF
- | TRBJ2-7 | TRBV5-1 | TGCGCCAGCAGCTTCGGCGGGGCCTACGAGCAGTACTTC | CASSFGGAYEQYF